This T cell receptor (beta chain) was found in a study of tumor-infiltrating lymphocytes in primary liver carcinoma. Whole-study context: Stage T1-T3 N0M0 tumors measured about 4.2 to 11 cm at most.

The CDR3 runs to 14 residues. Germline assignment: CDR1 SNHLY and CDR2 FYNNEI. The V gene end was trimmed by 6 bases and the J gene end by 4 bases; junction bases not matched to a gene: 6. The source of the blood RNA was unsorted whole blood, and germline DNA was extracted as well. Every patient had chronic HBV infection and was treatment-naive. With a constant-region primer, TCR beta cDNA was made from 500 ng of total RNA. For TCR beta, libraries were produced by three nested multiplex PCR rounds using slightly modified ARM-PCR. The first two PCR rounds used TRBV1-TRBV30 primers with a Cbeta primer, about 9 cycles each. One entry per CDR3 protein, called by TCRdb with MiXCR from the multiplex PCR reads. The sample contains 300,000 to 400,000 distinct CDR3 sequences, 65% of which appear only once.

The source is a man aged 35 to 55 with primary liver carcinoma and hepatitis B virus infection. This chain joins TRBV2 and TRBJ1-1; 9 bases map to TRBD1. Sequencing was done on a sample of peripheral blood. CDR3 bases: TGTGCCAGCAGGGGACAGGGCCGGGGCACTGAAGCTTTCTTT. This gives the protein CASRGQGRGTEAFF.